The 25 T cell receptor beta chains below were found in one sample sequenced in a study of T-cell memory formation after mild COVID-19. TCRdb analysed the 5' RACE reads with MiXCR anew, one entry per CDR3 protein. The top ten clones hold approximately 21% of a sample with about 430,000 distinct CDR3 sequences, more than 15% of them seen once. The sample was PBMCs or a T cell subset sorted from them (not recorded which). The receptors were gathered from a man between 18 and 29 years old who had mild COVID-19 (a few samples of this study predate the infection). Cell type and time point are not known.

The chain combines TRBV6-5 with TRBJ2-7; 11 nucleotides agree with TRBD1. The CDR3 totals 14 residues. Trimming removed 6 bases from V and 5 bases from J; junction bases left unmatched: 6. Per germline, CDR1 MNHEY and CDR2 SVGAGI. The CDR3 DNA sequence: TGTGCCAGCAGGGGGGACAGGGGGTCCCACGAGCAGTACTTC. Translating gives CASRGDRGSHEQYF.

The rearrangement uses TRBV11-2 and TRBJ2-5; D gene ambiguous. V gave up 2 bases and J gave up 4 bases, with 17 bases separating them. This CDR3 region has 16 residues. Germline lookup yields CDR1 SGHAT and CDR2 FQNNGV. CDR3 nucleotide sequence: TGTGCCAGCAGCTTACTCGCCCAGTCGATGTCAGAGACCCAGTACTTC. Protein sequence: CASSLLAQSMSETQYF.

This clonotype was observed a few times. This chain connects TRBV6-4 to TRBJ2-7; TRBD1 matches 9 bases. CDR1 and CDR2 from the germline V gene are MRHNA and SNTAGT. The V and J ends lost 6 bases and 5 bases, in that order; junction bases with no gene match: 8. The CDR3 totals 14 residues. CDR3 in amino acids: CASSRDRVFDEQYV. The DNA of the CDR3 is TGTGCCAGCAGCCGGGACAGGGTATTCGACGAGCAGTACGTC.

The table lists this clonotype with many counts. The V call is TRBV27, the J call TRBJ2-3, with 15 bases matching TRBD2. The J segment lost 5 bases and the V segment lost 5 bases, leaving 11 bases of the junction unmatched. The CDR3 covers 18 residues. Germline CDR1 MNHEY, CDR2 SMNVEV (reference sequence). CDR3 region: CASSPLGAGLAGGDTQYF. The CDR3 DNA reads TGTGCCAGCAGTCCCCTTGGCGCGGGACTAGCGGGGGGAGATACGCAGTATTTT.

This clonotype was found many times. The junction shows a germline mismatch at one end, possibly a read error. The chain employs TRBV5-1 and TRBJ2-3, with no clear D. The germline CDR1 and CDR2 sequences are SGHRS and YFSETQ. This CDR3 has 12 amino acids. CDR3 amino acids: CASSLESDTQYF. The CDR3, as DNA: TGTGCCAGCAGCTTGGAGTCCGATACGCAGTATTTT.

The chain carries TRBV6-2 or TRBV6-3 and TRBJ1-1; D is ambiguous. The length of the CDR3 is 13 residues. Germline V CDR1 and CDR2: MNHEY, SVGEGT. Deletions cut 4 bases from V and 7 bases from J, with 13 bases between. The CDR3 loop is CASSFSVPNEAFF. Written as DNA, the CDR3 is TGTGCCAGCAGTTTTTCGGTTCCCAATGAAGCTTTCTTT.

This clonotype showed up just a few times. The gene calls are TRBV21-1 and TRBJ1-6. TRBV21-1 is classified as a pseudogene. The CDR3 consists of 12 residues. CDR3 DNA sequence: TGTGCCAGCAGAAAAGCAAATGCACCCCTCCACTTT. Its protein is CASRKANAPLHF.

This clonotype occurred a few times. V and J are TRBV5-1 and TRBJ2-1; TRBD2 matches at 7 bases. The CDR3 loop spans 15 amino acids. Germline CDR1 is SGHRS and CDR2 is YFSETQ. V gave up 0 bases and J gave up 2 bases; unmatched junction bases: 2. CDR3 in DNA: TGCGCCAGCAGCTTGGTGGGGACTACCTACAATGAGCAGTTCTTC. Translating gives CASSLVGTTYNEQFF.

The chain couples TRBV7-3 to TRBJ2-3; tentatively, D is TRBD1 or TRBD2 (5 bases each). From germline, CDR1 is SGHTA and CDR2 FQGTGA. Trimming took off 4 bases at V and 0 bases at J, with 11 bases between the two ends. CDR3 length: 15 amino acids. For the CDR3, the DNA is TGTGCCAGCAGCTCGGACACTAGAAGCACAGATACGCAGTATTTT. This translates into CASSSDTRSTDTQYF.

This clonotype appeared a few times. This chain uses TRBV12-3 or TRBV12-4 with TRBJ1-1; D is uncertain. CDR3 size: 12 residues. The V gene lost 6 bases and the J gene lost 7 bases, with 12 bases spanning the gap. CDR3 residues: CASRPLGDEAFF. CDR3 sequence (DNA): TGTGCCAGCAGGCCCCTCGGTGATGAAGCTTTCTTT.

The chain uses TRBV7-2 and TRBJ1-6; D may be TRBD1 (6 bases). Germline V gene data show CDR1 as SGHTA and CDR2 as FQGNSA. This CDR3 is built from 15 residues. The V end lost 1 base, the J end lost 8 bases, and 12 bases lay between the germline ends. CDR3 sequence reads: CASSLGQGWYSPLHF. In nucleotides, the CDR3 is TGTGCCAGCAGCTTAGGCCAGGGGTGGTATTCACCCCTCCACTTT.

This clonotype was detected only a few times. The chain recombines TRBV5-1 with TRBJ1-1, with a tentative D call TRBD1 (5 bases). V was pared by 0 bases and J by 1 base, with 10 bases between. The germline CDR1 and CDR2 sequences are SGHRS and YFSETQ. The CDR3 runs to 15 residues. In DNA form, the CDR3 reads TGCGCCAGCAGCTTGGTTGGGACGGAGAACACTGAAGCTTTCTTT. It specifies CASSLVGTENTEAFF.

CDR3 DNA sequence: TGTGCCAGCAGCCATGCGGAGGTTGGTAGCCCCTACTATGGCTACACCTTC. Residues: CASSHAEVGSPYYGYTF. The chain employs TRBV11-2 and TRBJ1-2, with D unclear. Trimming removed 5 bases at V and 3 bases at J, with 22 bases between. This CDR3 comprises 17 residues. Germline V gene sequence: CDR1 SGHAT, CDR2 FQNNGV.

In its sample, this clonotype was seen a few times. The CDR3 DNA sequence: TGTGCCAGCAGCTCCCGCCCCGGAGGGGGGGATCCGAACACCGGGGAGCTGTTTTTT. It specifies CASSSRPGGGDPNTGELFF. The V and J genes are TRBV7-9 and TRBJ2-2; D is perhaps TRBD2 (7 bases). The germline V gene encodes CDR1 SEHNR and CDR2 FQNEAQ (reference sequence). The V end was cut by 4 bases, the J end by 0 bases, with 21 bases between. CDR3 size: 19 residues.

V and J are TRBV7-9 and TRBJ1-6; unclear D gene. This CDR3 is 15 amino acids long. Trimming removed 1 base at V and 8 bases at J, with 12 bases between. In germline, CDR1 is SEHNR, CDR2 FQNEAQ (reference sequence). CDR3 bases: TGTGCCAGCAGCTTAGATGGAGGCAGTGATTCACCCCTCCACTTT. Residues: CASSLDGGSDSPLHF.

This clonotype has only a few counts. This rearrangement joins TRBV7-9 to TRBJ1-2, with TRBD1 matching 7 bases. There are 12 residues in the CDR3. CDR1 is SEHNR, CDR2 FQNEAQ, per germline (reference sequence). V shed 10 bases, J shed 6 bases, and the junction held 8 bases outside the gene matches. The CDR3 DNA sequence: TGTGCCACCGTGCAGGGGGTGGATGGCTACACCTTC. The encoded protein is CATVQGVDGYTF.

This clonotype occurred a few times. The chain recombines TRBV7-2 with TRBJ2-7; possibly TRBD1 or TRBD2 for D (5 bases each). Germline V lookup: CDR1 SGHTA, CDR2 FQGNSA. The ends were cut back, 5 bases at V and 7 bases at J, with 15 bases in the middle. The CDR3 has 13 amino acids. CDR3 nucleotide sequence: TGTGCCAGCAGCCCCCCGGGGACGGGGGAGCAGTACTTC. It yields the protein CASSPPGTGEQYF.

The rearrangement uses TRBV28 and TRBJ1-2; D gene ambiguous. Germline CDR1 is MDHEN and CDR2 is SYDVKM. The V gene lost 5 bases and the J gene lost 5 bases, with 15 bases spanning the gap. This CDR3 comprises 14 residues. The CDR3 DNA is TGTGCCAGCAGTCAGTCGGACGGCTATTATGGCTACACCTTC. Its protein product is CASSQSDGYYGYTF.

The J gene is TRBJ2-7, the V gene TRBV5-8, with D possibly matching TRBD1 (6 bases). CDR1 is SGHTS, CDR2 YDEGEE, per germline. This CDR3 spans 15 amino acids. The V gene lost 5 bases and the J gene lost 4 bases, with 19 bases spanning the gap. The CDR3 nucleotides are TGTGCCAGCAGACCAGGGGTCGGGGCTTTGTACGAGCAGTACTTC. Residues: CASRPGVGALYEQYF.

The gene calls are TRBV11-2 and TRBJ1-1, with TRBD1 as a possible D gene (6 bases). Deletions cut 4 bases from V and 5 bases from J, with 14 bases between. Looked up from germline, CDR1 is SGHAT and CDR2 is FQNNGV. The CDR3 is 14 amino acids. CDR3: CASSSRTVRTEAFF. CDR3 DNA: TGTGCCAGCAGCTCCCGGACAGTCAGGACTGAAGCTTTCTTT.

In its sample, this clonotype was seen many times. DNA of the CDR3: TGCGCCAGCAGCCAAGGGAAGGGGGCGAACACCGGGGAGCTGTTTTTT. Amino acids: CASSQGKGANTGELFF. This chain connects TRBV4-3 to TRBJ2-2, with TRBD1 as a possible D gene (6 bases). The length of the CDR3 is 16 residues. Between the trimmed V and J ends, which lost 1 base and 0 bases, there was a span of 9 bases. Germline CDR1 LGHNA, CDR2 YSLEER.

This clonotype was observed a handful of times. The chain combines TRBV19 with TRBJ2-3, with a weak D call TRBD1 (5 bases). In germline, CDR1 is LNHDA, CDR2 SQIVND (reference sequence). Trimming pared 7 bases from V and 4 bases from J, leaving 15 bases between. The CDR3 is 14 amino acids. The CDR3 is CASKQGGRADTQYF. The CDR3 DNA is TGTGCCAGTAAGCAGGGTGGTCGAGCAGATACGCAGTATTTT.

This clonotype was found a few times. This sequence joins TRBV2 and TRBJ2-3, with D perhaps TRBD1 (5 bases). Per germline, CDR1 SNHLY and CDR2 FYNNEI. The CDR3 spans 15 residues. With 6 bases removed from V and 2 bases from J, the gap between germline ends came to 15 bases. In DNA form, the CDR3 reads TGTGCCAGCAGAGCCGTTGGGGCATACACAGATACGCAGTATTTT. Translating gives CASRAVGAYTDTQYF.

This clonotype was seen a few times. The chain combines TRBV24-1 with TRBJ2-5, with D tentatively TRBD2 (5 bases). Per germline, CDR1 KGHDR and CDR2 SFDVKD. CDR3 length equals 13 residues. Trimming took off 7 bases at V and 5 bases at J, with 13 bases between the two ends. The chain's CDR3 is CATSPRWEETQYF. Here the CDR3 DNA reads TGTGCCACCAGCCCCAGATGGGAGGAGACCCAGTACTTC.

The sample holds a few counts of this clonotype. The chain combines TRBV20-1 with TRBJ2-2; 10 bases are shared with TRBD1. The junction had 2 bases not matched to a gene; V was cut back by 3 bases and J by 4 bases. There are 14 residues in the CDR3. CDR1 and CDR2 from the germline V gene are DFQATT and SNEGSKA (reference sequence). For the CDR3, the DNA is TGCAGTGCTAGGACAGGGGGCAGCACCGGGGAGCTGTTTTTT. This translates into CSARTGGSTGELFF.